The clone carrying this T cell receptor (beta chain) has more than one count but fewer than ten. Its antigen is undetermined. The sample belongs to a study of T cell repertoires in cytomegalovirus infection. Across the study: The study used recently identified HLA-C-restricted and well-studied HLA-B-restricted CMV epitopes. Matching HLA type, along with CMV infection, was indicated by public TCR beta signatures.

Via MiXCR, TCRdb re-called the reads, giving one row per CDR3 protein. The profile shows about 500,000 distinct CDR3 sequences, more than 30% of them singletons. Whole-study findings and limits: The ex vivo response was dominated by HLA-C-restricted CMV-specific TCR beta clonotypes.

Trimming took 5 bases from V and 4 from J, leaving 10 bases between them. Looked up from germline, CDR1 is KGHDR and CDR2 is SFDVKD. The CDR3 totals 13 residues. The chain joins TRBV24-1 to TRBJ2-5; tentative D call: TRBD1 (5 bases). The sequence was collected from a human donor in good health (CMV status not recorded). Some clones in this sample may be carry-over from other donors' samples. The material sequenced was cultured PBMCs, taken from culture after CMV antigen stimulation. The CDR3 spells CATSGRQGETQYF. The CDR3, as DNA: TGTGCCACCAGTGGCAGGCAGGGAGAGACCCAGTACTTC.